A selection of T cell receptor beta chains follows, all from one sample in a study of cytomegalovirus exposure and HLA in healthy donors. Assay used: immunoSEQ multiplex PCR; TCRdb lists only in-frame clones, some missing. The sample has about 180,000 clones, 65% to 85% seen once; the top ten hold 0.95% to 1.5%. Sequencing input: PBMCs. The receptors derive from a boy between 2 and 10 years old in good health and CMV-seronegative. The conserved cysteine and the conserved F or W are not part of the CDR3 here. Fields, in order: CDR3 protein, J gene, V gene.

CDR3: ASRKRQEPSYEQY; J: TRBJ2-7; V: TRBV6-5
CDR3: ASSQEGSSGIYEQY; J: TRBJ2-7; V: TRBV4-2
CDR3: ASSVSGEQF; J: TRBJ2-1; V: TRBV7-2
CDR3: ASSLRAGTDYNEQF; J: TRBJ2-1; V: TRBV7-8
CDR3: ASSPLPSGQGYEQY; J: TRBJ2-7; V: TRBV4-1
CDR3: ATSRDRDSSSSGANVLT; J: TRBJ2-6; V: TRBV15
CDR3: ATATGVRSYNEQF; J: TRBJ2-1; V: TRBV5-1
CDR3: ASSSGVPTEAF; J: TRBJ1-1; V: TRBV7-7
CDR3: ASSPGQGSETQY; J: TRBJ2-5; V: TRBV5-1
CDR3: ASSQGGTGQF; J: TRBJ2-1; V: TRBV4-3
CDR3: ASSYTGEREQF; J: TRBJ2-1; V: TRBV6-1
CDR3: ASSESSGADEQY; J: TRBJ2-7; V: TRBV25-1
CDR3: ASSMTSGRTKQY; J: TRBJ2-7; V: TRBV19
CDR3: ASSPVTGGFGYT; J: TRBJ1-2; V: TRBV4-1
CDR3: AISGTGSGTGELF; J: TRBJ2-2; V: TRBV10-3
CDR3: ASSWGGSNAEAF; J: TRBJ1-1; V: TRBV5-1
CDR3: SVQINYGYT; J: TRBJ1-2; V: TRBV29-1
CDR3: ASSLLAGGTDTQY; J: TRBJ2-3; V: TRBV5-1
CDR3: ASSLSRPGLNEKLF; J: TRBJ1-4; V: TRBV5-6
CDR3: ASSYSDSSNEQF; J: TRBJ2-1; V: TRBV6-6
CDR3: ASRFGTGGEQY; J: TRBJ2-7; V: TRBV7-9
CDR3: ASSYSTIGEQF; J: TRBJ2-1; V: TRBV6-5
CDR3: ASSLDGSAFSQY; J: TRBJ2-5; V: TRBV5-4
CDR3: ASSVDRSYSGANVLT; J: TRBJ2-6; V: TRBV9
CDR3: ASSEGVAF; J: TRBJ1-1; V: TRBV6-1
CDR3: ASIRLRLVYFHEQF; J: TRBJ2-1; V: TRBV10-1
CDR3: SVNSPTGTGDEKLF; J: TRBJ1-4; V: TRBV29-1
CDR3: ASESGAGSNQPQH; J: TRBJ1-5; V: TRBV6-6
CDR3: ASSESTASKPEAF; J: TRBJ1-1; V: TRBV10-2
CDR3: ASSQSLDPGAEQF; J: TRBJ2-1; V: TRBV4-3
CDR3: ASSTGDQETQY; J: TRBJ2-5; V: TRBV4-3
CDR3: SVVGVAGAYEQY; J: TRBJ2-7; V: TRBV29-1
CDR3: ASTLGSSGGYT; J: TRBJ1-2; V: TRBV7-2
CDR3: ASSLRTSGNEQF; J: TRBJ2-1; V: TRBV7-6
CDR3: ASSTQGSANEKLF; J: TRBJ1-4; V: TRBV5-1
CDR3: ASSPGTGTVHEQF; J: TRBJ2-1; V: TRBV6-5
CDR3: ASSKESVRGQPQH; J: TRBJ1-5; V: TRBV4-1
CDR3: ASSLGRGGSEQF; J: TRBJ2-1; V: TRBV5-6
CDR3: ASSDFDRAYNEQF; J: TRBJ2-1; V: TRBV2
CDR3: ASSGEPVRYNSPLH; J: TRBJ1-6; V: TRBV7-2
CDR3: ASSLVGTQAGNTGELF; J: TRBJ2-2; V: TRBV7-9
CDR3: ATSRDIRGNSYNEQF; J: TRBJ2-1; V: TRBV15
CDR3: ASSSPTGRRTEAF; J: TRBJ1-1; V: TRBV27
CDR3: ASSQDGQGTGELF; J: TRBJ2-2; V: TRBV4-2
CDR3: AWSGTRGEQY; J: TRBJ2-7; V: TRBV30
CDR3: ASSQVVRGKGGYT; J: TRBJ1-2; V: TRBV4-3
CDR3: ASSADRDENTEAF; J: TRBJ1-1; V: TRBV21-1
CDR3: ASSPASNTGELF; J: TRBJ2-2; V: TRBV7-9
CDR3: ASREQGAQGNTIY; J: TRBJ1-3; V: TRBV6-1
CDR3: ASSARATNEKLF; J: TRBJ1-4; V: TRBV6-1
CDR3: SVPGDHSNQPQH; J: TRBJ1-5; V: TRBV29-1
CDR3: ASSFTSGGANTGELF; J: TRBJ2-2; V: TRBV7-9
CDR3: ASSLGHRGRSGYT; J: TRBJ1-2; V: TRBV5-6
CDR3: ASSFGPRNEQF; J: TRBJ2-1; V: TRBV7-7
CDR3: AWSAWGQGNYGYT; J: TRBJ1-2; V: TRBV30
CDR3: ASSTGTLTDTQY; J: TRBJ2-3; V: TRBV7-3
CDR3: AISSDREFYNEQF; J: TRBJ2-1; V: TRBV10-3
CDR3: ASSFFPEFQETQY; J: TRBJ2-5; V: TRBV7-9
CDR3: ASSYRDTNTEAF; J: TRBJ1-1; V: TRBV7-9
CDR3: ASSYSISFEGDRGCGETQY; J: TRBJ2-5; V: TRBV6-7